The 9 T cell receptor beta chains in this list originate from one sample, sequenced in a study of T cells in Graves' hyperthyroidism and ophthalmopathy. Amplified TCR beta CDR3 regions came from RNA transcripts. The study used the HTBI primer set for a first-round RT-PCR of the TCR CDR3. TCRdb re-derived calls from the multiplex PCR reads in MiXCR, one entry per CDR3 protein. The sample carries 300,000 to 450,000 distinct CDR3 sequences, roughly 15% recorded once. Material: blood. These receptors all come from a woman aged 25 to 45 with Graves' ophthalmopathy.

The rearrangement uses TRBV10-1 and TRBJ1-1; D unresolved. Germline CDR1 WNHNN, CDR2 SYGVQD (reference sequence). The CDR3 is 13 amino acids. The ends were cut back, 5 bases at V and 1 base at J, with 8 bases in the middle. CDR3 protein: CASSLTSNTEAFF. The CDR3 DNA is TGCGCCAGCAGTCTAACGTCGAACACTGAAGCTTTCTTT.

This clonotype was found many times. The chain uses TRBV7-8 and TRBJ1-2, with unresolved D. V lost 4 bases to trimming and J lost 6 bases, with 9 bases between them. CDR3 length equals 12 residues. CDR1 is SGHVS and CDR2 is FQNEAQ in the germline V gene. In nucleotides, the CDR3 is TGTGCCAGCAGCTCCCAGTCAGATGGCTACACCTTC. This codes for CASSSQSDGYTF.

The sample holds many counts of this clonotype. This chain uses TRBV12-3 or TRBV12-4 with TRBJ2-2; 8 bases agree with TRBD1. The CDR3 sequence is 16 residues long. V lost 1 base to trimming and J lost 3 bases; unmatched junction nucleotides: 4. CDR3 DNA: TGTGCCAGCAGTTTAGGTGGGACAGGTTACACCGGGGAGCTGTTTTTT. Protein sequence: CASSLGGTGYTGELFF.

Concerning this clonotype itself: A much more abundant neighbour one base away suggests this may be a read error. The chain carries TRBV11-2 and TRBJ1-4; perhaps TRBD1 as D (5 bases). The germline CDR1 and CDR2 sequences are SGHAT and FQNNGV. The CDR3 covers 13 residues. The CDR3 coding sequence is TGTGTCAGCAGCTTGTCTGGGACTGAAAAACTGTTTTTT. Its translation: CVSSLSGTEKLFF.

This clonotype came up many times. The chain couples TRBV28 to TRBJ1-6, with D possibly being TRBD1 (6 bases). The germline CDR1 and CDR2 sequences are MDHEN and SYDVKM. V was shortened by 4 bases and J by 2 bases, with 12 bases between the two germline ends. The CDR3 sequence is 16 residues long. This CDR3 is CASSWGPATYNSPLHF. As DNA, the CDR3 is TGTGCCAGCAGTTGGGGGCCAGCCACCTATAATTCACCCCTCCACTTT.

This clonotype came up many times. V is TRBV9 and J is TRBJ2-3, with D perhaps TRBD2 (7 bases). This CDR3 is built from 17 residues. The ends were cut back, 2 bases at V and 6 bases at J, with 22 bases in the middle. In germline, CDR1 is SGDLS, CDR2 YYNGEE. This CDR3 reads CASSVSGGGGPGDTQYF. CDR3 sequence (DNA): TGTGCCAGCAGCGTCTCCGGTGGGGGGGGGCCAGGTGATACGCAGTATTTT.

This clonotype was seen only a few times. This rearrangement joins TRBV27 to TRBJ1-1; no firm D call. There are 11 residues in the CDR3. Per germline, CDR1 MNHEY and CDR2 SMNVEV (reference sequence). V lost 6 bases to trimming and J lost 8 bases, with 10 bases between them. CDR3 DNA sequence: TGTGCCAGCAGATTAGGCGCGGAAGCTTTCTTT. Translating it yields CASRLGAEAFF.

This sequence joins TRBV19 and TRBJ2-1; TRBD2 aligns across 9 bases. Germline assignment: CDR1 LNHDA and CDR2 SQIVND (reference sequence). The V gene end was trimmed by 3 bases and the J gene end by 7 bases; junction bases not matched to a gene: 4. The CDR3 runs 14 residues. The CDR3 region is CASSIERGANEQFF. CDR3 in DNA: TGTGCCAGTAGTATCGAGCGGGGGGCAAATGAGCAGTTCTTC. The full variable domain, rest sourced from reference TRBV19 and TRBJ2-1, is DGGITQSPKYLFRKEGQNVTLSCEQNLNHDAMYWYRQDPGQGLRLIYYSQIVNDFQKGDIAEGYSVSREKKESFPLTVTSAQKNPTAFYLCASSIERGANEQFFGPGTRLTVL.

This clonotype was counted ten times or more. The V and J genes are TRBV3-1 and TRBJ2-3, with 7 bases matching TRBD2. This CDR3 comprises 17 residues. Losses at the gene ends were 5 bases for V and 4 bases for J; bases not matched to a gene: 15. Looked up from germline, CDR1 is LGHDT and CDR2 is YNNKEL (reference sequence). CDR3 sequence reads: CASSGLDGVVLADTQYF. In DNA form, the CDR3 reads TGTGCCAGCAGCGGACTAGACGGGGTCGTTCTAGCAGATACGCAGTATTTT.